This TCR beta chain emerged from a study of T cells in Graves' hyperthyroidism and ophthalmopathy. The CDR3 is 18 amino acids. The germline V gene has CDR1 LGHDT and CDR2 YNNKEL (reference sequence). TCR beta CDR3 sequences were amplified from RNA transcripts. Researchers ran a first-round RT-PCR on the TCR CDR3 using the HTBI primer set. MiXCR, applied by TCRdb to the multiplex PCR reads, yields one record per CDR3 protein. The repertoire consists of hundreds of thousands of distinct CDR3 sequences, with approximately 16% occurring once and the leading ten covering under 20%. Across 18 months, stable Graves' hyperthyroidism was marked by no progression to ophthalmopathy. Diagnoses were made from clinical symptoms, serum measures (thyroxine and TRAb), thyroid ultrasound and orbital computed tomography. With respect to this clonotype: The antigen is undetermined. One end of the junction is discordant with germline, which a read error may explain.

Study results and limitations: Clonotypes that were expanded in thyroid above 0.001 mostly appeared in blood too.

The sequence derives from a woman aged 18 to 35 with Graves' hyperthyroidism. This rearrangement joins TRBV3-1 to TRBJ2-3, with TRBD2 identical over 11 bases. Sequencing was performed on blood. CDR3 in amino acids: CASSQGYPSGRITDTQYF. In DNA form, the CDR3 reads TGTGCCAGCAGCCAAGGGTACCCTAGCGGGAGGATCACAGATACTCAGTATTTT.